The rows below give T cell receptor beta chains drawn from one sample of a study of shared T cell receptors in the human thymus. TCRdb's table, derived via immunoSEQ multiplex PCR, lists solely in-frame clones and lacks some. The sample records 550,000 to 800,000 clones, 70% to 90% being singletons. These records were also assigned to another study, of human thymus T cells.

The source material was thymocytes. Source of these receptors: a girl in the first two years of life with a congenital heart defect. CDR3s include the opening cysteine and the closing phenylalanine or tryptophan. A D gene is named only where the DNA matches it firmly. The listing skips clone size in some rows; elsewhere it reads once, few, many or a size class.

TRBJ2-7 TRBV5-8 . . TGTGCCAGCAGCTTGGGGCAGGGAAGCTCCTACGAGCAGTACTTC CASSLGQGSSYEQYF
TRBJ1-3 TRBV19 . . TGTGCCAGTCATCCCCCGTGGGGGAGGGAGTCTGGAAACACCATATATTTT CASHPPWGRESGNTIYF
TRBJ2-7 TRBV4-2 TRBD1 . TGTGCCAGCAGCATAGGACAGGGAGTCTACGAGCAGTACTTC CASSIGQGVYEQYF
TRBJ1-4 TRBV19 TRBD1 . TGTGTTGGGGACAGGGACCACTGGAATGAAAAACTGTTTTTT CVGDRDHWNEKLFF
TRBJ1-6 TRBV11-2 . . TGTGCCAGCAGCTTAGTAGGGCGGGGGCCCTATAATTCACCCCTCCACTTT CASSLVGRGPYNSPLHF
TRBJ1-5 TRBV27 TRBD1 . TGTGCCAGCAGTTTATCGAAGGACAGGGGAAGCAATCAGCCCCAGCATTTT CASSLSKDRGSNQPQHF
TRBJ2-1 TRBV27 TRBD2 . TGTGCCAGCAGTTCGCGAAGGGGACTAGCGTTGAATAATGAGCAGTTCTTC CASSSRRGLALNNEQFF
TRBJ1-1 TRBV19 . . TGTGCCAGTACCCCTGACAAGAACACTGAAGCTTTCTTT CASTPDKNTEAFF
TRBJ1-2 TRBV2 TRBD1 . TGTGCCAGCAGTGAAGCCCACGGAAGGACAGGCCCCTTAAATGATGGCTACACCTTC CASSEAHGRTGPLNDGYTF
TRBJ2-3 TRBV11-2 TRBD2 . TGTGCCAGCAGCCCAGGACTAGCGGGGGGGGGCACAGATACGCAGTATTTT CASSPGLAGGGTDTQYF
TRBJ2-7 TRBV11-2 TRBD2 . TGTGCCAGCAGCTTCTATGCGGGGACTAGCGATAGCTACGAGCAGTACTTC CASSFYAGTSDSYEQYF
TRBJ1-3 TRBV5-3 . . TGTGCCAGAACGGTCTCGGGGGTAGCCCGCTCTGGAAACACCATATATTTT CARTVSGVARSGNTIYF
TRBJ1-5 TRBV7-4 . once TGTGCCAGCAGCCGGAGGGGCCGCAGGGTGAGGGGCAATCAGCCCCAGCATTTT CASSRRGRRVRGNQPQHF
TRBJ1-5 TRBV7-2 . . TGTGCCAGCAGCTCGACAGTAGTTTGGCCCCAGCATTTT CASSSTVVWPQHF
TRBJ2-7 TRBV28 TRBD1 . TGTGCCAGCAGTCCCGGGACAGGGGTGTACGAGCAGTACTTC CASSPGTGVYEQYF
TRBJ1-2 TRBV2 . . TGTGCCAGCAGTGAACAGGGCCCCTATGGCTACACCTTC CASSEQGPYGYTF
TRBJ1-1 TRBV5-1 . once TGCGCCAGCAGCTTGGGCCCTGCAGGTGGAAACACTGAAGCTTTCTTT CASSLGPAGGNTEAFF
TRBJ1-1 TRBV6-5 . . TGTGCCAGCAGTCGACTAACAGAGAACACTGAAGCTTTCTTT CASSRLTENTEAFF
TRBJ1-2 TRBV6-1 . . TGTGCCAGCAGTCAGGGGACGGTGCGGGGCTACACCTTC CASSQGTVRGYTF
TRBJ2-4 TRBV13 . . TGTGCCAGCAGCTCCCTACGTCGGGTTACCATAGCCAAAAACATTCAGTACTTC CASSSLRRVTIAKNIQYF
TRBJ1-3 TRBV21-1 . . TGTGCCAGCAGCAAAGGAGTTCGAGGGAACTCTGGAAACACCATATATTTT CASSKGVRGNSGNTIYF
TRBJ2-3 TRBV30 . . TGTGCCTGGACTCGAGGCTACGCGGGGCAGTATTTT CAWTRGYAGQYF
TRBJ1-4 TRBV28 . once TGTGCCAGCAGTTTTCAGGGTCAGCCTGCAACTAATGAAAAACTGTTTTTT CASSFQGQPATNEKLFF
TRBJ1-6 TRBV7-8 TRBD1 . TGTGCCAGCAGCCCTCAGGGGGTTAGCTCCTATAATTCACCCCTCCACTTT CASSPQGVSSYNSPLHF
TRBJ2-3 TRBV12-5 TRBD1 . TGTGCTAGTGGTCTATCAGACACCGGACAGGAGGACACAGATACGCAGTATTTT CASGLSDTGQEDTDTQYF
TRBJ2-7 TRBV19 TRBD1 . TGTGCCAGTAGGGCTCGGACAGGCCAGACCTACGAGCAGTACTTC CASRARTGQTYEQYF
TRBJ1-6 TRBV28 . few TGTGCCAGCAGTTTCTTGTCCTTCATGAGCTCCTATAATTCCCCCCTCCACTTT CASSFLSFMSSYNSPLHF
TRBJ1-4 TRBV10-1 TRBD1 . TGCGCCCCCAACTGGGCCACAGGGGGCGCACATGAAAAACTGTTTTTT CAPNWATGGAHEKLFF
TRBJ1-1 TRBV28 TRBD1 few TGTGCCAGCAGCCCGCCGGAGACAGGGTACACTGAAGCTTTCTTT CASSPPETGYTEAFF
TRBJ1-2 TRBV5-6 . . TGTGCCAGCAGCTTGGAGGGCGGGAGAGAGTGGGGCTACACCTTC CASSLEGGREWGYTF
TRBJ1-4 TRBV2 TRBD1 . TGTGCCAGCAGTGACCCCCCGACAGGGGGCCTAGTTGAAAAACTGTTTTTT CASSDPPTGGLVEKLFF
TRBJ2-5 TRBV1 . once . CTSTRVGQGNVDLEETQYF
TRBJ2-7 TRBV27 TRBD1 . TGTGCCAGCAGTACATATAGGGGGCGGGCTTTCCACGAGCAGTACTTC CASSTYRGRAFHEQYF
TRBJ2-3 TRBV14 TRBD2 . TGTGCCAGCAGCCAAGATCGGGCTAGCGGGGGAGGTTCCACAGATACGCAGTATTTT CASSQDRASGGGSTDTQYF
TRBJ1-4 TRBV14 . . TGTGCCAGCAGCCAAGACCAGTCAGGGGAAAATGAAAAACTGTTTTTT CASSQDQSGENEKLFF
TRBJ2-1 TRBV14 TRBD2 . TGTGCCAGCATCCCAATCAGCGTCGGGGGGGCGGTCTACAATGAGCAGTTCTTC CASIPISVGGAVYNEQFF
TRBJ1-1 TRBV2 TRBD1 . TGTGCCAGCAGCGTCGACAGGGCGTCCAAGGGCAGCACTGAAGCTTTCTTT CASSVDRASKGSTEAFF
TRBJ2-7 TRBV19 TRBD1 . TGTGCCAGTAGTGTAGACAGGGGGAGCTCCTACGAGCAGTACTTC CASSVDRGSSYEQYF
TRBJ1-1 TRBV27 . . TGTGCCAGCAGTTTAATTTGCGACAAGAACACTGAAGCTTTCTTT CASSLICDKNTEAFF
TRBJ2-1 TRBV4-1 TRBD2 . TGCGCCAGCAGCCAAGTTCGTACCCAGACTAGCGGGGTCTTCAATGAGCAGTTCTTC CASSQVRTQTSGVFNEQFF
TRBJ1-5 TRBV10-3 . once TGTGCCATCAGTGAGTCCCTACCCAACAGGGTGACCAATCAGCCCCAGCATTTT CAISESLPNRVTNQPQHF
TRBJ2-4 TRBV7-8 . . TGTGCCAGCAGCAGAAAGGGGCGGGGTCCAGAGGACAAAAACATTCAGTACTTC CASSRKGRGPEDKNIQYF
TRBJ1-1 TRBV4-1 TRBD1 . TGCGCCAGCAGCCAGCCACCAAGGGGACAGCTTGAAGCTTTCTTT CASSQPPRGQLEAFF